A selection of T cell receptor beta chains follows, all from one sample in a study of T cell responses to AZD1222 COVID-19 vaccine. The repertoire was sequenced with immunoSEQ multiplex PCR; TCRdb's copy has only in-frame clones and lacks some. This table has 90,000 to 120,000 clones, about nine tenths appearing once. The starting material was peripheral blood, obtained on day 0 of AZD1222 vaccination. Every receptor here comes from an adult in good health. The CDR3 runs from the conserved cysteine through the conserved F or W. The D gene is left open where the match is weak. Some rows mark clone size as missing; the rest say once, few, many or name a class of expanded clone.

>TRBV5-1|.|TRBD1|TRBJ1-1
CASSLTGGNTEAFF
TGCGCCAGCAGTTTGACAGGGGGGAACACTGAAGCTTTCTTT
>TRBV15|.|.|TRBJ1-2
CATSRDNYGYTF
TGTGCCACCAGCAGGGACAACTATGGCTACACCTTC
>TRBV5-1|.|.|TRBJ1-6
CASSLASGRISSPLHF
TGCGCCAGCAGCTTGGCGTCAGGCAGAATATCTTCACCCCTCCACTTT
>TRBV12-5|.|TRBD1|TRBJ2-5
CASARTGGTGTQYF
TGTGCTAGTGCCCGGACAGGGGGCACTGGGACCCAGTACTTC
>TRBV7-2|.|.|TRBJ2-3
CASSFTTGRGDTQYF
TGTGCCAGCAGTTTTACAACGGGGCGGGGAGATACGCAGTATTTT
>TRBV24-1|.|.|TRBJ1-3
CATSQGPSGNTIYF
TGTGCCACCAGCCAGGGACCCTCTGGAAACACCATATATTTT
>TRBV7-9|.|.|TRBJ1-6
CASSPGARGGESPLHF
TGTGCCAGCAGCCCGGGAGCCCGGGGGGGCGAATCACCCCTCCACTTT
>TRBV5-8|.|TRBD1|TRBJ2-1
CASSSVPGQGFF
TGTGCCAGCAGCTCCGTTCCGGGACAGGGGTTCTTC
>TRBV27|once|.|TRBJ1-2
CASSLTRDTTNYGYTF
TGTGCCAGCAGTTTAACCCGGGACACCACTAACTATGGCTACACCTTC
>TRBV5-1|.|.|TRBJ1-3
CASYRGDGSGNTIYF
TGCGCAAGTTATCGGGGGGACGGTTCTGGAAACACCATATATTTT
>TRBV18|.|TRBD1|TRBJ1-4
CASSPGQSNEKLFF
TGTGCCAGCTCACCGGGACAGAGTAATGAAAAACTGTTTTTT
>TRBV30|.|.|TRBJ2-3
CACRVNTDTQYF
TGTGCCTGCAGGGTGAACACAGATACGCAGTATTTT
>TRBV28|.|.|TRBJ1-1
CASSLRGGRETEAFF
TGTGCCAGCAGTTTACGAGGGGGGCGGGAAACTGAAGCTTTCTTT
>TRBV3-1/TRBV3-2|.|.|TRBJ1-2
CASSERRGNTLGGYTF
TGTGCCAGCAGCGAAAGGAGGGGAAATACGTTGGGTGGCTACACCTTC
>TRBV10-2|.|.|TRBJ2-1
CASSDRWGLNEQFF
TGCGCCAGCAGTGACCGGTGGGGGTTGAATGAGCAGTTCTTC
>TRBV7-9|.|TRBD2|TRBJ2-2
CASGPRERENTGELFF
TGTGCCAGCGGCCCCCGAGAGCGGGAGAACACCGGGGAGCTGTTTTTT
>TRBV7-6|.|TRBD1|TRBJ1-5
CASSRQGQPQHF
TGTGCCAGCAGCAGACAGGGTCAGCCCCAGCATTTT
>TRBV27|once|.|TRBJ1-1
CASQTAGHMNTEAFF
TGTGCCAGCCAAACGGCAGGCCACATGAACACTGAAGCTTTCTTT
>TRBV9|.|TRBD1|TRBJ2-2
CASSVGQGAISTGELFF
TGTGCCAGCAGCGTAGGACAGGGGGCAATTAGCACCGGGGAGCTGTTTTTT
>TRBV5-5|.|.|TRBJ2-7
CASRTSGTRGREQYF
TGTGCCAGCCGCACTTCCGGGACCCGGGGACGCGAGCAGTACTTC
>TRBV7-9|.|.|TRBJ1-2
CASSLERGYYGYTF
TGTGCCAGCAGCTTAGAACGAGGGTACTATGGCTACACCTTC
>TRBV18|.|TRBD2|TRBJ2-3
CASSPPSGIGDTQYF
TGTGCCAGCTCACCACCAAGCGGGATCGGAGATACGCAGTATTTT
>TRBV5-5|.|.|TRBJ1-5
CASSSAGGSNQPQHF
TGTGCCAGCAGCTCCGCGGGGGGGAGCAATCAGCCCCAGCATTTT
>TRBV7-6|.|.|TRBJ1-6
CASSPGKLSYNSPLHF
TGTGCCAGCAGCCCTGGGAAACTCTCCTATAATTCACCCCTCCACTTT
>TRBV9|.|TRBD1|TRBJ1-1
CASRDLRGTEAFF
TGTGCCAGCAGAGACCTCAGGGGGACTGAAGCTTTCTTT
>TRBV9|.|TRBD1|TRBJ2-3
CASSVTGTASTDTQYF
TGTGCCAGCAGCGTCACCGGGACAGCTAGCACAGATACGCAGTATTTT
>TRBV5-4|.|.|TRBJ2-3
CASSLVQGRDTQYF
TGTGCCAGCAGCTTAGTCCAGGGAAGAGATACGCAGTATTTT
>TRBV9|.|.|TRBJ2-3
CASSVVNTDTQYF
TGTGCCAGCAGCGTAGTAAACACAGATACGCAGTATTTT
>TRBV5-1|.|.|TRBJ1-1
CASSETPTVRNTEAFF
TGCGCCAGCAGCGAAACCCCCACGGTTAGGAACACTGAAGCTTTCTTT
>TRBV10-3|.|TRBD1|TRBJ2-7
CAIGFGQGDTEQYF
TGTGCCATCGGCTTCGGACAGGGGGATACCGAGCAGTACTTC
>TRBV29-1|once|.|TRBJ1-1
CSGRRQGPNTEAFF
TGCAGCGGGCGACGACAAGGCCCGAACACTGAAGCTTTCTTT
>TRBV19|.|.|TRBJ2-6
CASSRWDTSSGANVLTF
TGTGCCAGTAGTAGGTGGGACACCTCCTCTGGGGCCAACGTCCTGACTTTC
>TRBV7-9|.|.|TRBJ2-7
CASSQPQQVHEQYF
TGTGCCAGCAGCCAACCACAACAGGTCCACGAGCAGTACTTC
>TRBV2|.|.|TRBJ1-5
CATRSRAGGQPQHF
TGTGCCACACGGAGCAGGGCCGGTGGTCAGCCCCAGCATTTT
>TRBV6-2/TRBV6-3|.|.|TRBJ2-1
CASSVPYNEQFF
TGTGCCAGCAGCGTACCCTACAATGAGCAGTTCTTC
>TRBV7-8|.|.|TRBJ2-4
CASSPRPTTIQYF
TGTGCCAGCAGCCCTAGACCAACAACCATTCAGTACTTC
>TRBV5-6|.|.|TRBJ1-2
CASSAGGQGYTF
TGTGCCAGCAGCGCCGGGGGGCAGGGCTACACCTTC
>TRBV30|.|.|TRBJ2-7
CAWAREFVNEQYF
TGTGCCTGGGCGCGGGAATTCGTGAACGAGCAGTACTTC
>TRBV27|.|TRBD1|TRBJ1-1
CASRFFYRGAVTEAFF
TGTGCCAGCAGATTTTTCTACAGGGGAGCGGTCACTGAAGCTTTCTTT
>TRBV9|.|.|TRBJ2-4
CASSADLGTLNGRWDAKNIQYF
TGTGCCAGCAGCGCGGACCTTGGGACTCTTAATGGCAGGTGGGATGCCAAAAACATTCAGTACTTC
>TRBV11-2|.|.|TRBJ2-1
CASSFSSGEQFF
TGTGCCAGCAGCTTTAGCAGCGGGGAGCAGTTCTTC
>TRBV14|once|.|TRBJ2-5
CASSRVRETQYF
TGTGCCAGCAGCCGGGTCCGAGAGACCCAGTACTTC
>TRBV30|.|.|TRBJ1-2
CAWSFPGWTVPANYGYTF
TGTGCCTGGAGTTTTCCGGGATGGACAGTCCCGGCTAACTATGGCTACACCTTC
>TRBV11-2|.|TRBD1|TRBJ2-5
CASSLGSRSGGETQYF
TGTGCCAGCAGCTTAGGTTCTAGGTCAGGGGGCGAGACCCAGTACTTC
>TRBV29-1|.|TRBD2|TRBJ2-5
CSVRGSGGETQYF
TGCAGCGTACGCGGGAGCGGGGGAGAGACCCAGTACTTC
>TRBV7-2|.|.|TRBJ2-7
CASSLTEGTYEQYF
TGTGCCAGCAGCTTAACCGAAGGTACCTACGAGCAGTACTTC
>TRBV19|.|.|TRBJ1-1
CASSIRENTGSTEAFF
TGTGCCAGTAGTATTAGGGAGAATACAGGCTCGACTGAAGCTTTCTTT
>TRBV3-1/TRBV3-2|.|TRBD2|TRBJ2-3
CASSQLRLAGTDTQYF
TGTGCCAGCAGCCAACTGCGACTAGCGGGAACAGATACGCAGTATTTT
>TRBV5-4|.|TRBD1|TRBJ1-1
CASSPRTGIMNTEAFF
TGTGCCAGCAGCCCTAGGACAGGAATTATGAACACTGAAGCTTTCTTT
>TRBV7-2|.|.|TRBJ2-1
CASSLGGPSMSSYNEQFF
TGTGCCAGCAGCTTAGGGGGCCCATCGATGAGCTCCTACAATGAGCAGTTCTTC
>TRBV19|.|.|TRBJ2-1
CASSMGPAEYYNEQFF
TGTGCCAGTAGTATGGGTCCAGCGGAATACTACAATGAGCAGTTCTTC
>TRBV5-1|once|.|TRBJ1-3
CASRRQTNSGNTIYF
TGCGCCAGCCGCAGGCAGACAAACTCTGGAAACACCATATATTTT
>TRBV19|.|TRBD2|TRBJ2-1
CACSSGGADEQFF
TGTGCCTGTAGTAGCGGGGGGGCCGATGAGCAGTTCTTC
>TRBV29-1|.|.|TRBJ2-1
CSLRVEAGHEQFF
TGCAGCCTCAGGGTGGAGGCCGGTCATGAGCAGTTCTTC
>TRBV19|.|.|TRBJ2-1
CASSMTGTTNEQFF
TGTGCCAGTAGTATGACCGGGACCACGAATGAGCAGTTCTTC
>TRBV28|.|.|TRBJ1-4
CATSPSERRFEKLFF
TGTGCCACCAGTCCATCCGAGCGCCGTTTCGAAAAACTGTTTTTT
>TRBV3-1/TRBV3-2|few|.|TRBJ2-1
CASSQDSEGPGFSPYNEQFF
TGTGCCAGCAGCCAAGATTCCGAGGGGCCCGGATTTTCTCCCTACAATGAGCAGTTCTTC